The rows below give T cell receptor beta chains drawn from one sample of a study of Tregs in tolerant kidney transplant recipients. Assay used: immunoSEQ multiplex PCR; TCRdb lists only in-frame clones, some missing. The top ten hold 0.64% of the sample, which has under 300,000 clones, roughly four fifths seen once. Source material: CD4+ T cells from blood. The receptor source for this set is a human donor in good health. The CDR3 runs from the conserved cysteine through the conserved F or W. Each record gives: D gene, V gene, clone size, J gene, CDR3 DNA, CDR3 protein. A D gene is named only where the DNA matches it firmly. Clone size, where shown, is once, few, many, or a class for clones that have expanded.

D gene: NA; V gene: TRBV5-1; clone size: NA; J gene: TRBJ2-1; CDR3 DNA: TGCGCCAGCAGCCCCGATACCACCTCCTACAATGAGCAGTTCTTC; CDR3 protein: CASSPDTTSYNEQFF
D gene: NA; V gene: TRBV9; clone size: NA; J gene: TRBJ2-2; CDR3 DNA: TGTGCCAGCAGCGTAGGGGACTTCAACACCGGGGAGCTGTTTTTT; CDR3 protein: CASSVGDFNTGELFF
D gene: TRBD2; V gene: TRBV27; clone size: NA; J gene: TRBJ2-2; CDR3 DNA: TGTGCCAGCAGTTTAATCACGCTAGCGGGAAGGAACACCGGGGAGCTGTTTTTT; CDR3 protein: CASSLITLAGRNTGELFF
D gene: TRBD1; V gene: TRBV18; clone size: NA; J gene: TRBJ2-7; CDR3 DNA: TGTGCCAGCTCACTGGGACAGGGGGTCTCCTACGAGCAGTACTTC; CDR3 protein: CASSLGQGVSYEQYF
D gene: NA; V gene: TRBV2; clone size: NA; J gene: TRBJ2-5; CDR3 DNA: TGTGCCAGCAATTTGCAGGGGAAGGCGGAGACCCAGTACTTC; CDR3 protein: CASNLQGKAETQYF
D gene: NA; V gene: TRBV5-4; clone size: NA; J gene: TRBJ2-2; CDR3 DNA: TGTGCCAGCAGCCTTCAGCGGAACACCGGGGAGCTGTTTTTT; CDR3 protein: CASSLQRNTGELFF
D gene: NA; V gene: TRBV6-6; clone size: NA; J gene: TRBJ1-3; CDR3 DNA: TGTGCCAGCAGCCCCCGGGAGGTTCGAAACACCATATATTTT; CDR3 protein: CASSPREVRNTIYF
D gene: NA; V gene: TRBV2; clone size: NA; J gene: TRBJ2-2; CDR3 DNA: TGTGCCAGCAGTGAAGCGGGGCAGGGCGGCGGCGGGGAGCTGTTTTTT; CDR3 protein: CASSEAGQGGGGELFF
D gene: NA; V gene: TRBV2; clone size: NA; J gene: TRBJ2-7; CDR3 DNA: TGTGCCAGCGGGGGATACTCCTACGAGCAGTACTTC; CDR3 protein: CASGGYSYEQYF
D gene: NA; V gene: TRBV13; clone size: NA; J gene: TRBJ2-7; CDR3 DNA: TGTGCCAGCAGTCGAGAAGCCCTCGCCTACGAGCAGTACTTC; CDR3 protein: CASSREALAYEQYF
D gene: NA; V gene: TRBV4-1; clone size: NA; J gene: TRBJ2-2; CDR3 DNA: TGCGCCAGCAGCCAAGATGGAGTTACCAACACCGGGGAGCTGTTTTTT; CDR3 protein: CASSQDGVTNTGELFF
D gene: NA; V gene: TRBV7-3; clone size: NA; J gene: TRBJ2-3; CDR3 DNA: TGTGCCAGCAGCTTAAACCCTGGCGGATTTACGCAGTATTTT; CDR3 protein: CASSLNPGGFTQYF
D gene: TRBD1; V gene: TRBV11-1; clone size: NA; J gene: TRBJ2-1; CDR3 DNA: TGTGCCAGCAGCCAGGGGACAGGGGCACTGGGTGAGCAGTTCTTC; CDR3 protein: CASSQGTGALGEQFF
D gene: TRBD1; V gene: TRBV7-2; clone size: NA; J gene: TRBJ2-7; CDR3 DNA: TGTGCCAGCAGCTTAGCGCAGAGGGGGACAGTCGCCGAGCAGTACTTC; CDR3 protein: CASSLAQRGTVAEQYF
D gene: NA; V gene: TRBV29-1; clone size: NA; J gene: TRBJ1-1; CDR3 DNA: TGCAGCGTTGATAGAAAAGCCATGAACACTGAAGCTTTCTTT; CDR3 protein: CSVDRKAMNTEAFF
D gene: NA; V gene: TRBV9; clone size: NA; J gene: TRBJ2-3; CDR3 DNA: TGTGCCAGCAGCGTAGCCCCGGGAGATACGCAGTATTTT; CDR3 protein: CASSVAPGDTQYF
D gene: NA; V gene: TRBV6-1; clone size: once; J gene: TRBJ2-1; CDR3 DNA: TGTGCCAGCACCTCCCCGGGGTTTGGTGAGCAGTTCTTC; CDR3 protein: CASTSPGFGEQFF
D gene: TRBD2; V gene: TRBV7-2; clone size: NA; J gene: TRBJ2-7; CDR3 DNA: TGTGCCAGCAGCTTACCGGCCCCCTGGGCTCCTAGCGGGGCCTACGAGCAGTACTTC; CDR3 protein: CASSLPAPWAPSGAYEQYF
D gene: NA; V gene: TRBV18; clone size: NA; J gene: TRBJ1-2; CDR3 DNA: TGTGCCAGCTCACCGTCATTGGGGGATGGCTACACCTTC; CDR3 protein: CASSPSLGDGYTF
D gene: TRBD1; V gene: TRBV7-8; clone size: few; J gene: TRBJ2-7; CDR3 DNA: TGTGCCAGCAGCTTAGGGAAGACGACAGGGACCATAGGGGAGCAGTACTTC; CDR3 protein: CASSLGKTTGTIGEQYF
D gene: TRBD2; V gene: TRBV7-2; clone size: once; J gene: TRBJ2-5; CDR3 DNA: TGTGCCAGCAGCCTGGGACTAGCGGGAGGGCAAGAGACCCAGTACTTC; CDR3 protein: CASSLGLAGGQETQYF
D gene: NA; V gene: TRBV6-1; clone size: NA; J gene: TRBJ2-3; CDR3 DNA: TGTGCCAGCAGTGAAGTTCTGGACATCACAGATACGCAGTATTTT; CDR3 protein: CASSEVLDITDTQYF
D gene: TRBD1; V gene: TRBV10-1; clone size: NA; J gene: TRBJ2-2; CDR3 DNA: TGCGCCAGCAGTTCCGGGACAGGGGGTCTCGGGGAGCTGTTTTTT; CDR3 protein: CASSSGTGGLGELFF
D gene: NA; V gene: TRBV6-1; clone size: NA; J gene: TRBJ2-4; CDR3 DNA: TGTGCCAGCAGTGATCAGGGCCGGGGAAACATTCAGTACTTC; CDR3 protein: CASSDQGRGNIQYF
D gene: NA; V gene: TRBV15; clone size: NA; J gene: TRBJ1-1; CDR3 DNA: TGTGCCACCGGCCGGGCAGGGACTAAAATGAACACTGAAGCTTTCTTT; CDR3 protein: CATGRAGTKMNTEAFF
D gene: NA; V gene: TRBV6-5; clone size: NA; J gene: TRBJ1-2; CDR3 DNA: TGTGCCAGCAGTGAAATCTTCAGGGACTATGGCTACACCTTC; CDR3 protein: CASSEIFRDYGYTF
D gene: NA; V gene: TRBV19; clone size: few; J gene: TRBJ2-5; CDR3 DNA: TGTGCCAGTAGTGCCGAAGAGACCCAGTACTTC; CDR3 protein: CASSAEETQYF
D gene: NA; V gene: TRBV5-1; clone size: NA; J gene: TRBJ2-1; CDR3 DNA: TGCGCCAGCAGCTCTAAAGGGGGTGAGCAGTTCTTC; CDR3 protein: CASSSKGGEQFF
D gene: TRBD1; V gene: TRBV18; clone size: NA; J gene: TRBJ2-5; CDR3 DNA: TGTGCCAGCTCACCACAAGGACAGGGGGTAGGGGAGACCCAGTACTTC; CDR3 protein: CASSPQGQGVGETQYF
D gene: NA; V gene: TRBV7-2; clone size: NA; J gene: TRBJ2-3; CDR3 DNA: TGTGCCAGCAGCGGAGGGCAGGCAGATACGCAGTATTTT; CDR3 protein: CASSGGQADTQYF
D gene: NA; V gene: TRBV4-1; clone size: NA; J gene: TRBJ2-3; CDR3 DNA: TGCGCCAGCAGCGGTTACAGGGGAGGTGCAGATACGCAGTATTTT; CDR3 protein: CASSGYRGGADTQYF
D gene: TRBD1; V gene: TRBV19; clone size: once; J gene: TRBJ1-2; CDR3 DNA: TGTGCCAGTAGCCCGACAGGGGGCGGTGGCTATGGCTACACCTTC; CDR3 protein: CASSPTGGGGYGYTF
D gene: TRBD2; V gene: TRBV19; clone size: NA; J gene: TRBJ2-1; CDR3 DNA: TGTGCCAGTAGTAGTAGCGGGGCCATCCAGTTCTTC; CDR3 protein: CASSSSGAIQFF
D gene: TRBD1; V gene: TRBV5-8; clone size: NA; J gene: TRBJ2-1; CDR3 DNA: TGTGCCAGCAGCTCGGGACAGGTTGCCTACAATGAGCAGTTCTTC; CDR3 protein: CASSSGQVAYNEQFF
D gene: NA; V gene: TRBV27; clone size: once; J gene: TRBJ1-2; CDR3 DNA: TGTGCCAGCAGTGGACCCGGGACACCATACTATGGCTACACCTTC; CDR3 protein: CASSGPGTPYYGYTF
D gene: TRBD1; V gene: TRBV7-6; clone size: NA; J gene: TRBJ1-5; CDR3 DNA: TGTGCCAGCAGCCCAGGACAGGGGGGAAATCAGCCCCAGCATTTT; CDR3 protein: CASSPGQGGNQPQHF
D gene: NA; V gene: TRBV30; clone size: NA; J gene: TRBJ2-5; CDR3 DNA: TGTGCCTGGAGCCCTCTGGGGGCAGGCCAAGAGACCCAGTACTTC; CDR3 protein: CAWSPLGAGQETQYF
D gene: NA; V gene: TRBV6-5; clone size: NA; J gene: TRBJ2-7; CDR3 DNA: TGTGCCAGCAGTTTTTTACCTCAGGGACACGAGCAGTACTTC; CDR3 protein: CASSFLPQGHEQYF
D gene: TRBD1; V gene: TRBV10-3; clone size: NA; J gene: TRBJ2-7; CDR3 DNA: TGTGCCATCAGACAGGGGGAACGAAACGAGCAGTACTTC; CDR3 protein: CAIRQGERNEQYF
D gene: NA; V gene: TRBV7-2; clone size: NA; J gene: TRBJ2-4; CDR3 DNA: TGTGCCAGCAGCCCTTTGAGGGCCAAAAACATTCAGTACTTC; CDR3 protein: CASSPLRAKNIQYF
D gene: NA; V gene: TRBV11-2; clone size: NA; J gene: TRBJ1-5; CDR3 DNA: TGTGCCAGCAGCTTAGGCAGGATGAACCCCCAGCATTTT; CDR3 protein: CASSLGRMNPQHF
D gene: TRBD1; V gene: TRBV18; clone size: NA; J gene: TRBJ2-3; CDR3 DNA: TGTGCCAGCTCACCAGGGACAGGGGGTCTGTATACGCAGTATTTT; CDR3 protein: CASSPGTGGLYTQYF
D gene: NA; V gene: TRBV12-2; clone size: NA; J gene: TRBJ1-5; CDR3 DNA: TGTGCAAGTCGCTTAGTTCGGGACCCAGTAGCTCTCAATCAGCCCCAGCATTTT; CDR3 protein: CASRLVRDPVALNQPQHF
D gene: NA; V gene: TRBV9; clone size: NA; J gene: TRBJ1-5; CDR3 DNA: TGTGCCAGCAGCGTAGGATGGGGGAATAGCAATCAGCCCCAGCATTTT; CDR3 protein: CASSVGWGNSNQPQHF
D gene: NA; V gene: TRBV5-1; clone size: NA; J gene: TRBJ1-1; CDR3 DNA: TGCGCCAGCAGCTTGGATTTCGTGAACACTGAAGCTTTCTTT; CDR3 protein: CASSLDFVNTEAFF
D gene: TRBD1; V gene: TRBV2; clone size: NA; J gene: TRBJ1-4; CDR3 DNA: TGTGCCAGCAGCGCCGACAGGGATCGGGAAAAACTGTTTTTT; CDR3 protein: CASSADRDREKLFF
D gene: NA; V gene: TRBV6-1; clone size: NA; J gene: TRBJ1-2; CDR3 DNA: TGTGCCAGCAGCGACACCCAGGGACCCGCCTATGGCTACACCTTC; CDR3 protein: CASSDTQGPAYGYTF
D gene: NA; V gene: TRBV7-9; clone size: NA; J gene: TRBJ1-5; CDR3 DNA: TGTGCCAGCAGCCGGGACGGCGCACAGAGGCCCCAGCATTTT; CDR3 protein: CASSRDGAQRPQHF
D gene: NA; V gene: TRBV14; clone size: NA; J gene: TRBJ2-3; CDR3 DNA: TGTGCCAGCAGCCAAGACTTCGGCAAATTTCCAGATACGCAGTATTTT; CDR3 protein: CASSQDFGKFPDTQYF
D gene: NA; V gene: TRBV18; clone size: NA; J gene: TRBJ2-5; CDR3 DNA: TGTGCCAGCTCACCCATGGCCAGGGGCCAAGAGACCCAGTACTTC; CDR3 protein: CASSPMARGQETQYF
D gene: NA; V gene: TRBV30; clone size: NA; J gene: TRBJ1-6; CDR3 DNA: TGTGCCTGGAAGTGGGGCAGGGCCAATTCACCCCTCCACTTT; CDR3 protein: CAWKWGRANSPLHF
D gene: NA; V gene: TRBV2; clone size: NA; J gene: TRBJ2-6; CDR3 DNA: TGTGCCAGCAATTTACAGGGCTCTGGGGCCAACGTCCTGACTTTC; CDR3 protein: CASNLQGSGANVLTF
D gene: NA; V gene: TRBV30; clone size: NA; J gene: TRBJ2-7; CDR3 DNA: TGTGCCTGGAGAGTAATGGCAACCAGCAGTGAGCAGTACTTC; CDR3 protein: CAWRVMATSSEQYF
D gene: TRBD1; V gene: TRBV5-6; clone size: NA; J gene: TRBJ2-7; CDR3 DNA: TGTGCCAGCATCCTTGGCCCGGGACAGAGGGCCTACGAGCAGTACTTC; CDR3 protein: CASILGPGQRAYEQYF
D gene: NA; V gene: TRBV7-2; clone size: few; J gene: TRBJ2-3; CDR3 DNA: TGTGCCAGCAGCTTAGGGGCGGGGACAGATACGCAGTATTTT; CDR3 protein: CASSLGAGTDTQYF
D gene: NA; V gene: TRBV7-6; clone size: NA; J gene: TRBJ2-7; CDR3 DNA: TGTGCCAGCAGCCCCGGGACTCCACCGATTTACGAGCAGTACTTC; CDR3 protein: CASSPGTPPIYEQYF
D gene: NA; V gene: TRBV6-6; clone size: NA; J gene: TRBJ1-3; CDR3 DNA: TGTGCCAGCAGCCAACTCCACCAGGGAACTGGAAACACCATATATTTT; CDR3 protein: CASSQLHQGTGNTIYF
D gene: NA; V gene: TRBV6-5; clone size: NA; J gene: TRBJ1-1; CDR3 DNA: TGTGCCAGCAGTGCCGAGGCCACTGAAGCTTTCTTT; CDR3 protein: CASSAEATEAFF
D gene: NA; V gene: TRBV29-1; clone size: NA; J gene: TRBJ1-1; CDR3 DNA: TGCAGCTTCCGGCGGCAGGGGAACACTGAAGCTTTCTTT; CDR3 protein: CSFRRQGNTEAFF